The source of this TCR beta chain is a study of a mutant IDH1 vaccine in newly diagnosed glioma. Assay: immunoSEQ multiplex PCR; the TCRdb copy retains only in-frame clones and omits some. Of some 130,000 clones listed, about 82% were seen once; the top ten hold 4.5% to 5.5%. The CDR3 consists of 13 residues. Trimming stripped 8 bases from V and 1 base from J, with 8 bases between. Looked up from germline, CDR1 is LNHDA and CDR2 is SQIVND (reference sequence). Notes on the study in general: Alterations occurring in top peripheral T cell clonotypes seemed unrelated to pseudoprogression.

This clone was seen a few times. Its antigen remains unknown. Time point of the sample: week 11, during vaccination. A 20-mer mutant IDH1 peptide at 300 ug was injected subcutaneously with topical imiquimod. The chain combines TRBV19 with TRBJ2-2; D perhaps matches TRBD1 (5 bases). This material consisted of PBMCs, taken from a glioma patient whose treatment included an IDH1 peptide vaccine. This TCR was recovered from a man aged 35-49 years with glioma. This CDR3 reads CASDTGNTGELFF. CDR3 nucleotide sequence: TGTGCCAGTGACACAGGGAACACCGGGGAGCTGTTTTTT.